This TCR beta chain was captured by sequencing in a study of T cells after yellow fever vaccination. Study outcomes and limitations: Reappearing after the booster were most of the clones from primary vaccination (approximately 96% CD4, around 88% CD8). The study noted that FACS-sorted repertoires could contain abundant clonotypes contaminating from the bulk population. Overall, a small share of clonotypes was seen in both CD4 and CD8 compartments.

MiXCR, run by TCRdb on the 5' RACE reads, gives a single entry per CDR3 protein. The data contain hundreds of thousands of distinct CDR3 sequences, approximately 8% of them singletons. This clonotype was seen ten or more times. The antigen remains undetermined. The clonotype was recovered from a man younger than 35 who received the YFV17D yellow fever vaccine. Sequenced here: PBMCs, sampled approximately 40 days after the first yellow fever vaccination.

This chain's CDR3 is CASSLVGGPNTGELFF. Written as DNA, the CDR3 is TGTGCCAGCAGCTTAGTTGGGGGTCCGAACACCGGGGAGCTGTTTTTT. The chain uses TRBV7-7 and TRBJ2-2; D is possibly TRBD1 or TRBD2 (5 bases each). The length of the CDR3 is 16 residues. V lost 1 base and J lost 0, with 9 bases in between. CDR1 is SSHAT, CDR2 FNYEAQ, per germline (reference sequence).